This entry is about one TCR beta chain. Its specific antigen is unknown. No much larger clone exists at a distance of one base, and base qualities are not known. These data originate in a study of cytomegalovirus exposure and HLA in healthy donors (dated by TCRdb to 2017 to 2019). General notes on the study: An earlier analysis of some 600 of the donors reported 276 Gb of sequence data and 95 million to 120 million unique TCR beta sequences obtained from roughly 170 million T cells. Every discovery cohort repertoire had been produced on one sequencing platform. Of the roughly 400 genotyped donors, less than 90% were placed in the genetic ancestry cluster associated with self-reported Caucasian donors. A later genetic analysis took genome-wide SNP genotypes for about three fifths of the 666 donors and used that subset as a discovery cohort. A separate validation cohort of more than 100 different subjects was used in addition to the approximately 700-subject first cohort. HLA typing included class I and class II loci at four-digit resolution. Donor age, sex, ethnicity and CMV serostatus were compiled together with the repertoire data. In a later analysis, previously published TCR beta repertoires from 666 donors were re-analyzed and high-resolution HLA genotyping was added so that TCR occurrence patterns could be studied. Rather than drawing on any new phenotypic data, the later analysis identified candidate immune exposures from TCR beta sequences and the way those sequences occurred across donors. The T cell repertoires of 550 to 850 subjects were profiled by immunosequencing and related to cytomegalovirus serostatus. High-throughput TCR immunosequencing, statistical association of individual TCRs with disease status, and machine learning were combined to predict cytomegalovirus infection status. Because of strong linkage in the cohort, roughly five DR-DQ haplotypes were treated as single units for association and clustering. Among roughly 400 genotyped donors of the cohort, an average of around 250,000 unique TCR beta nucleotide sequences was sequenced per donor, of which roughly 17% were non-productive. In an earlier analysis of over 550 of the donors, high-throughput TCR beta sequencing was used to judge whether each TCR beta V gene segment behaved as functional or pseudogenic. The study was designed to test whether signatures of past pathogen exposure could be identified by cataloging public T cell receptors. Approximately 300 gigabases of sequencing data and around 88 million unique TCR sequences made up an early release that covered over 550 HLA-typed donors. The number of typed donors differed by locus: about 620-640 for A, B, C, DRB1 and DQB1; roughly 510 for DQA1; around 580 for DPA1; and around 490 for DPB1. Broader findings and caveats from the paper: The sequencing pipeline was judged likely to have produced a cluster of highly shared sequence variants as a technical artifact. A further reported finding was that TCR beta sequences accurately predicted the HLA-A and HLA-B alleles for most subjects in the first cohort. It was suggested by the authors that the approach could potentially be generalized to other disease states and immunological phenotypes. Because some donors lacked HLA typing at each locus, the association tests relied only on the typed subset. This cohort had only TCR beta chains sequenced, and the lack of alpha or paired-chain data limited which features could be detected. Correlated functional status among segregating V segments might reflect linkage disequilibrium, but an unknown experimental factor could not be ruled out. CMV serostatus was the only immune exposure information available for the cohort. According to a later genetic analysis, donors in an Asian-associated ancestry cluster had fewer N-insertions in productive TCRs than the approximately 610-donor mean. A later analysis found that most CMV-associated TCR beta chains appeared HLA-restricted, with HLA associations seemingly driven largely by CMV exposure. When HLA alleles, especially DR and DQ, strongly co-occurred, attributing TCR associations to individual alleles was difficult. A few of the identified cytomegalovirus-associated TCR beta chains were confirmed in vitro to be specific for cytomegalovirus antigens. In a later genetic analysis, a missense DCLRE1C variant was associated with V-gene and J-gene trimming of TCR beta chains, and the association was replicated in an independent cohort. The earlier analysis of 450 to 700 of the donors excluded around 17 rarely observed V segments, including chromosome 9 orphons, because counts were too low. In a later analysis, HLA-associated TCR beta chains showed more clonal expansion and lower generation probabilities than non-associated chains that were equally common. Some IMGT-functional V segments, including TRBV6-2 and TRBV6-3, could not be distinguished by the 87-base-pair reads and were therefore excluded. According to a later analysis, TCR association rates differed among HLA loci, with DRB1 alleles showing the most associated TCRs and HLA-C alleles showing the fewest. Across donors, most TCR sequences were observed very rarely, whereas some public TCRs were present in many individuals. Broadly in line with IMGT annotations, most TCR beta V segments showed up in productive rearrangements about 87% or about 30% of the time in an earlier analysis of 587 of the donors. In a later analysis, 16,951 TCR beta sequences were associated with specific HLA alleles at a false discovery rate of 0.05. A total of roughly 160 TCR beta chains were listed by the study as associated with cytomegalovirus. In both the original and validation cohorts, the classifier was reported to diagnose cytomegalovirus status with high specificity and sensitivity. In a later analysis, several top co-occurrence clusters were reported to appear linked to parvovirus B19, influenza, CMV and Epstein-Barr virus. Presence/absence analyses assumed roughly uniform sequencing depth across donors, an assumption that may not hold.

According to the germline V gene (reference sequence), CDR1 reads SGHNT and CDR2 reads YYREEE. Clipping removes 6 bases from V and 7 bases from J, with 13 as the unmatched junction base count. Inclusive of the bounding cysteine and phenylalanine, the CDR3 is 16 residues long. Just the 48-base CDR3 DNA is kept, in frame starting at base 1. In total, 500 to 700 healthy bone marrow donors made up the cohort. All cohort members were sampled while nominally healthy, although unrecorded immune exposures were likely present. The donor tested CMV seropositive, placing the donor among the 250 to 350 seropositive members of the cohort. Every donor gave a peripheral blood sample, and the peripheral blood mononuclear cells from that sample were used for TCR beta sequencing. The Qiagen DNeasy Blood Extraction Kit was used to extract genomic DNA from the blood cell samples. Libraries were built with the immunoSEQ multiplex PCR assay. For the multiplex PCR, a mixture combining 60 forward primers for TCR Vbeta segments and 13 reverse primers for TCR Jbeta segments was used. A multiplex PCR assay on genomic DNA amplified the CDR3 region of rearranged TCR beta genes. The Illumina HiSeq System was used to sequence the amplified TCR beta libraries as 87-base-pair reads. As for the authors' bioinformatics: Across the 500 to 700 repertoires, a later analysis counted approximately 83 million unique TCR beta chains, about 10 million of which were shared by at least two donors. To remove PCR and sequencing errors, raw reads were error-corrected and collapsed into unique sequences using a nearest-neighbor algorithm that merged closely related sequences. Alignment of CDR3 sequences to IMGT reference sequences was used to assign V, D and J gene segments. For a sequence to be retained, a match of at least six nucleotides to both a V gene segment and a J gene segment was required. Rearrangements were classified as productive when the CDR3 lacked stop codons and remained in frame with V and J, and all other rearrangements were classified as non-productive. CDR3 was defined according to IMGT convention as the region running from the second conserved V-encoded cysteine to the conserved J-encoded phenylalanine. In an earlier analysis of more than 550 of the donors, sequences lacking an unambiguous match to a single V gene segment were excluded. In an earlier analysis of roughly 500 of the donors, V segments were called functional above 56.7% productive rearrangements and were called segregating when the between-donor standard deviation exceeded 5%. A statistical classification framework was built for diagnosing cytomegalovirus status from the catalog of TCR beta chain sequences. In a later analysis, TCR nucleotide sequences were compared against IMGT/GENE-DB human TR gene sequences so that V and J genes could be assigned. The TCRdist pipeline was used in a later analysis to assign CDR3 sequences and most-parsimonious VDJ recombination scenarios. In a later analysis, each TCR beta chain was defined by its CDR3 amino acid sequence together with its V-gene family, and reads without a unique V-gene family were excluded. As a way to deal with suspected cross-contamination and a sequencing artifact, a later analysis dropped 450 to 700 nucleotide sequences that were highly shared and had low generation probability. For each public chain, a later analysis derived a clonal expansion index from normalized ranks of inferred template counts within each repertoire. In a later analysis, generation probabilities were computed with a VDJ recombination model fitted to out-of-frame rearrangements, and the resulting probabilities were checked against IGoR. In a later analysis, TCR-TCR, TCR-HLA and TCR-CMV co-occurrence was scored with hypergeometric tests, and a repertoire-size bias correction was applied to TCR pairs. To estimate false discovery rates, a later analysis permuted the HLA or CMV assignments 20 times. A later analysis grouped co-occurring TCRs with DBSCAN, adding TCRdist sequence similarity when clustering within HLA-allele-positive subsets. Co-occurrence clustering excluded repertoires with fewer than 30,000 or more than 120,000 public chains, plus five with anomalous nucleotide sharing. As stored in TCRdb, this immuneACCESS dataset retains in-frame rearrangements with V and J assigned. A fraction of the clones does not appear; measured against another copy, unresolved V genes explain less than half of the discrepancy, and the remainder lacks a known reason. V and J calls and clone size are as listed in that table; D and trimming were resolved from the DNA. The sample yields 170,000 or so clones; around 80% were counted once. Under 8% of the sample goes to the ten largest clones.

What was sequenced was PBMCs. The source is a man aged 50 to 60 in good health and CMV-seropositive. This chain is built from TRBV5-4 and TRBJ1-6, and TRBD1 matches 7 of the central bases. The DNA reads as follows: TGTGCCAGCACCCTCTTGGACAGGATGGGCAATTCACCCCTCCACTTT. Its protein product is CASTLLDRMGNSPLHF. With the rest looked up from the reference TRBV5-4 and TRBJ1-6 genes rather than sequenced, the full variable domain is ETGVTQSPTHLIKTRGQQVTLRCSSQSGHNTVSWYQQALGQGPQFIFQYYREEENGRGNFPPRFSGLQFPNYSSELNVNALELDDSALYLCASTLLDRMGNSPLHFGNGTRLTVT.